This T cell receptor (beta chain) was identified during a study of blood T cell repertoires in COVID-19. The CDR3 loop spans 15 amino acids. The germline V gene has CDR1 LGHNA and CDR2 YNFKEQ. Trimming left V 1 base short and J 2 bases short, with 12 bases between. This clone came up a few times. Data came from immunoSEQ multiplex PCR; TCRdb stores just in-frame clones and leaves some out. The sample gives roughly 200,000 clones, 85% to 90% of which show up once; approximately 2.5% is in the top ten. The sample was peripheral blood. The TCR comes from a middle-aged man with active or convalescent COVID-19. The rearrangement links TRBV4-2 to TRBJ2-7; D uncertain. The CDR3 coding sequence is TGTGCCAGCAGCCAAGTCCCCGTCGGTCCCTACGAGCAGTACTTC. Translated: CASSQVPVGPYEQYF.